A selection of T cell receptor beta chains follows, all from one sample in a study of T cells in localized non-small cell lung cancer. TCRdb's copy holds only in-frame clones and misses some; the assay was immunoSEQ multiplex PCR. The repertoire has roughly 66,000 clones, roughly 90% of them found once; the top ten carry roughly 1.8%. This sample comprised peripheral blood, obtained before any cancer treatment. The receptors here all came from a woman aged 35 to 75 with stage I lung adenocarcinoma. CDR3s include the opening cysteine and the closing phenylalanine or tryptophan. The order of the fields is J gene, clone size, V gene, D gene, CDR3 protein, CDR3 DNA. The D gene is left open where the match is weak. Not all rows give a size; the values are once, few, many and, for expanded clones, a class.

>TRBJ1-1|.|TRBV13|.
CASSSREGWTEAFF
TGTGCCAGCAGCTCCCGGGAGGGTTGGACTGAAGCTTTCTTT
>TRBJ1-2|.|TRBV28|.
CASATGSYGYTF
TGTGCCAGCGCAACAGGTTCCTATGGCTACACCTTC
>TRBJ1-1|.|TRBV19|TRBD1
CASSIGRGQGAFF
TGTGCCAGTAGTATAGGCAGGGGGCAAGGAGCTTTCTTT
>TRBJ1-1|once|TRBV10-1|.
CASSEPGRTEAFF
TGCGCCAGCAGTGAGCCAGGAAGGACTGAAGCTTTCTTT
>TRBJ1-4|.|TRBV30|.
CAWSERLGEKLFF
TGTGCCTGGAGTGAGCGATTGGGGGAAAAACTGTTTTTT
>TRBJ1-2|.|TRBV6-4|TRBD1
CASSSGQGGDYGYTF
TGTGCCAGCAGCTCGGGACAGGGAGGGGACTATGGCTACACCTTC
>TRBJ2-7|.|TRBV30|TRBD1
CAWSSGTGGYEQYF
TGTGCCTGGAGTTCTGGGACAGGGGGCTACGAGCAGTACTTC
>TRBJ1-5|.|TRBV27|.
CASSLIGNQPQHF
TGTGCCAGCAGTTTAATCGGCAATCAGCCCCAGCATTTT
>TRBJ1-2|.|TRBV28|.
CASSSTGTPWYGYTF
TGTGCCAGCAGTTCAACAGGGACCCCTTGGTATGGCTACACCTTC
>TRBJ2-7|.|TRBV7-9|.
CASSLDLSEKQYF
TGTGCCAGCAGCTTAGACTTATCAGAAAAGCAGTACTTC
>TRBJ1-1|.|TRBV18|.
CASSSAQVNTEAFF
TGTGCCAGCTCATCGGCACAGGTGAACACTGAAGCTTTCTTT
>TRBJ2-1|.|TRBV11-2|.
CASSIDRNNEQFF
TGTGCCAGCAGCATAGACAGGAACAATGAGCAGTTCTTC
>TRBJ1-6|few|TRBV18|.
CASSSKDRTRSSPLHF
TGTGCCAGCTCATCCAAAGACAGAACCAGAAGTTCACCCCTCCACTTT
>TRBJ1-1|.|TRBV4-1|TRBD1
CASSQASIDRGLGQMNTEAFF
TGCGCCAGCAGCCAAGCCTCAATCGACAGGGGACTGGGGCAGATGAACACTGAAGCTTTCTTT
>TRBJ2-7|.|TRBV2|.
CASSPKYEQYF
TGTGCCAGCAGCCCCAAATACGAGCAGTACTTC
>TRBJ1-2|.|TRBV29-1|.
CSVKSAGYTF
TGCAGCGTAAAATCGGCTGGCTACACCTTC
>TRBJ1-2|.|TRBV28|.
CASSFNRRGYGYTF
TGTGCCAGCAGTTTTAACAGGCGCGGATATGGCTACACCTTC
>TRBJ2-3|.|TRBV6-5|TRBD2
CASSYSGGGASDTQYF
TGTGCCAGCAGTTACTCGGGCGGGGGGGCCTCAGATACGCAGTATTTT
>TRBJ1-1|.|TRBV6-6|.
CASDSTKMNTEAFF
TGTGCCAGCGACAGCACAAAAATGAACACTGAAGCTTTCTTT
>TRBJ2-2|.|TRBV18|TRBD1
CASSLRTDRAAGELFF
TGTGCCAGCTCACTCAGAACGGACAGGGCGGCCGGGGAGCTGTTTTTT
>TRBJ2-2|.|TRBV19|.
CASSIDPRVPKDGELFF
TGTGCCAGTAGTATAGATCCGCGGGTTCCCAAGGACGGGGAGCTGTTTTTT
>TRBJ2-1|.|TRBV5-1|.
CASSAGGTGAYNEQFF
TGCGCCAGCAGCGCGGGGGGGACAGGGGCCTACAATGAGCAGTTCTTC
>TRBJ1-2|.|TRBV7-9|TRBD1
CASSLGGQVANYGYTF
TGTGCCAGCAGCTTGGGGGGACAGGTCGCTAACTATGGCTACACCTTC
>TRBJ2-6|.|TRBV18|TRBD1
CASSPPIGQGGSGANVLTF
TGTGCCAGCTCACCACCGATTGGACAGGGGGGCTCTGGGGCCAACGTCCTGACTTTC
>TRBJ1-3|once|TRBV5-1|TRBD1
CASRPGQGGNTIYF
TGCGCCAGCAGACCAGGACAGGGGGGAAACACCATATATTTT
>TRBJ2-2|.|TRBV6-1|.
CASSELQGPGELFF
TGTGCCAGCAGTGAACTCCAGGGACCCGGGGAGCTGTTTTTT
>TRBJ2-3|few|TRBV11-2|.
CASSPLGVGDTQYF
TGTGCCAGCAGCCCCTTAGGTGTAGGAGATACGCAGTATTTT